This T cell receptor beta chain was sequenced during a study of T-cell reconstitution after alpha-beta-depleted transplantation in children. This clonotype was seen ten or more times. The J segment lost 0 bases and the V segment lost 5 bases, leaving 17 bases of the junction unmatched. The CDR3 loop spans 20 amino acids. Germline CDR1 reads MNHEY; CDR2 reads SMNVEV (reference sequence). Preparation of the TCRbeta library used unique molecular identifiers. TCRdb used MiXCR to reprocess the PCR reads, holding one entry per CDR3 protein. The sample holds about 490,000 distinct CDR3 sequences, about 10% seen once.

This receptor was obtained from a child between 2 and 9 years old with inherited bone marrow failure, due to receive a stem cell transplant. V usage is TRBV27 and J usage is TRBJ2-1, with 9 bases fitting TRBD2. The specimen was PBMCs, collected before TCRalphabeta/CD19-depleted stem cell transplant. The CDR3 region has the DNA TGTGCCAGCAGTCCATCCCCCATTTACCATAGCGGGAGCTCCTACAATGAGCAGTTCTTC. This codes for CASSPSPIYHSGSSYNEQFF.